This T cell receptor (beta chain) was sequenced for a study of blood T cells in healthy people across ages. Findings of the study overall: Greater diversity and more naive CD4+ cells were seen in long-lived donors than in aged donors.

As concerns this clonotype: Its cognate antigen is unknown.

Researchers report isolating at least 7 million PBMCs per sample. Primers used in a second PCR of roughly 7 to 12 cycles were a sample-barcoded 5' primer and a J-beta primer mix. Each cDNA molecule was tagged by a template-switch adaptor with 12 random nucleotides. TCRdb redid the calling of the 5' RACE reads with MiXCR, one entry per CDR3 protein. Of 760,000 or so distinct CDR3 sequences listed, around a quarter are singletons. Trimming stripped 1 base from V and 5 bases from J, with 15 bases between. This CDR3 contains 15 residues. Germline CDR1 SGHRS, CDR2 YFSETQ. This sample was shared with a second study, whose subject was T cells of mothers and their children. That work contributes: During the second PCR, the M1S primer introduced sample barcodes along with 2-4 random nucleotides.

Sequenced: blood. This sequence joins TRBV5-1 and TRBJ2-5, with a weak D call TRBD2 (7 bases). This sequence originates from a boy under 18 in good health. This chain's CDR3 is CASSLFPGEGETQYF. For the CDR3, the DNA is TGCGCCAGCAGCTTGTTCCCAGGGGAGGGTGAGACCCAGTACTTC.